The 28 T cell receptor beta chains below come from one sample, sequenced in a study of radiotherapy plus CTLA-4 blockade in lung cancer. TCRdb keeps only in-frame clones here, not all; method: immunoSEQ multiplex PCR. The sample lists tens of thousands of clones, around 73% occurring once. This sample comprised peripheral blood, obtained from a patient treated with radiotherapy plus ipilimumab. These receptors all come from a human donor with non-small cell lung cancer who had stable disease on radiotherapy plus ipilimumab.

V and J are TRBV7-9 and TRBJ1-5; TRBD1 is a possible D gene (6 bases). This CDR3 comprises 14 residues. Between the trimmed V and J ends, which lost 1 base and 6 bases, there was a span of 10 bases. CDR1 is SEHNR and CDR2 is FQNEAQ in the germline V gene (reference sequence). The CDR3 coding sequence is TGTGCCAGCAGCTTAGAGCAGGGGAGTCAGCCCCAGCATTTT. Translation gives CASSLEQGSQPQHF.

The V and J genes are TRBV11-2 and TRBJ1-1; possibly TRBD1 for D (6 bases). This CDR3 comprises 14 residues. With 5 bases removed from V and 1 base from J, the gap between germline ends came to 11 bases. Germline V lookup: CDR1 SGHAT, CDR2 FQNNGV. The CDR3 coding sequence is TGTGCCAGCAGCACAGGGTTCAGGAACACTGAAGCTTTCTTT. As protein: CASSTGFRNTEAFF. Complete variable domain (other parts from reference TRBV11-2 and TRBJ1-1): EAGVAQSPRYKIIEKRQSVAFWCNPISGHATLYWYQQILGQGPKLLIQFQNNGVVDDSQLPKDRFSAERLKGVDSTLKIQPAKLEDSAVYLCASSTGFRNTEAFFGQGTRLTVV.

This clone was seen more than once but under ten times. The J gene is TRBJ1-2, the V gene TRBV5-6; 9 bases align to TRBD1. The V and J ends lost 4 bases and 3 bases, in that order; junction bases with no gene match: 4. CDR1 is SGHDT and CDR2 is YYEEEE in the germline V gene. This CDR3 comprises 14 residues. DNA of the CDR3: TGTGCCAGCAGCCCGGACAGGGGAGACTATGGCTACACCTTC. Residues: CASSPDRGDYGYTF.

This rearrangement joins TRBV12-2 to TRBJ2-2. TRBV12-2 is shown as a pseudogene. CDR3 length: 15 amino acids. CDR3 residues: CASRNRTWNTGELFF. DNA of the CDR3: TGTGCAAGCCGAAACCGAACGTGGAACACCGGGGAGCTGTTTTTT.

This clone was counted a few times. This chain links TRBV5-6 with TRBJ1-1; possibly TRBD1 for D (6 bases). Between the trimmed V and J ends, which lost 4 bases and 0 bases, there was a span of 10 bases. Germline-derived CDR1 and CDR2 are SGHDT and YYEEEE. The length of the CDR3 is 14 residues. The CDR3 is CASSPRGMNTEAFF. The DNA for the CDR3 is TGTGCCAGCAGCCCTAGGGGGATGAACACTGAAGCTTTCTTT.

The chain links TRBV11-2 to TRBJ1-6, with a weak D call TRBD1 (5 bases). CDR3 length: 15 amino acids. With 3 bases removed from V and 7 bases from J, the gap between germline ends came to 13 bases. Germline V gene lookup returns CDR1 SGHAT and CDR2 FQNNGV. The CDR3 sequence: CASSFWQGANSPLHF. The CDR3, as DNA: TGTGCCAGCAGCTTTTGGCAGGGAGCCAATTCACCCCTCCACTTT.

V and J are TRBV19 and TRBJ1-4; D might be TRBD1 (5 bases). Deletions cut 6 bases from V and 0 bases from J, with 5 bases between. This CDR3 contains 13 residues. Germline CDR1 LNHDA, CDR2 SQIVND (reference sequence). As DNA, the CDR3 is TGTGCCAGTAGGACAGCAACTAATGAAAAACTGTTTTTT. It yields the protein CASRTATNEKLFF.

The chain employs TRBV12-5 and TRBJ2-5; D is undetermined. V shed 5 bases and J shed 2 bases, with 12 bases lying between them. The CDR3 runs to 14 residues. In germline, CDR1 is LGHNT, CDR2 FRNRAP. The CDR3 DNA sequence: TGTGCTAGTGGTCCTTTCGGCCTTCAAGAGACCCAGTACTTC. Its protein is CASGPFGLQETQYF.

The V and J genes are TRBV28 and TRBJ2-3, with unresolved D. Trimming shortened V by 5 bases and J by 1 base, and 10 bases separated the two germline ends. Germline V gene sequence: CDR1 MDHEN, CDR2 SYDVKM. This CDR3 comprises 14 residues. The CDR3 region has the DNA TGTGCCAGCAGTGGACGACGGGGCACAGATACGCAGTATTTT. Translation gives CASSGRRGTDTQYF.

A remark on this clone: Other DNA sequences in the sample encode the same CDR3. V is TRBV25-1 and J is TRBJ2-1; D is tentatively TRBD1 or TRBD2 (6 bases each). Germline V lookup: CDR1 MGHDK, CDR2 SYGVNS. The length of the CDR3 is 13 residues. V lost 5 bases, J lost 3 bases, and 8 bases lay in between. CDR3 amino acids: CASSKGGYNEQFF. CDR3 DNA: TGTGCCAGCAGTAAGGGGGGCTACAATGAGCAGTTCTTC. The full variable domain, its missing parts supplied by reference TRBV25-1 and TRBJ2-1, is EADIYQTPRYLVIGTGKKITLECSQTMGHDKMYWYQQDPGMELHLIHYSYGVNSTEKGDLSSESTVSRIRTEHFPLTLESARPSHTSQYLCASSKGGYNEQFFGPGTRLTVL.

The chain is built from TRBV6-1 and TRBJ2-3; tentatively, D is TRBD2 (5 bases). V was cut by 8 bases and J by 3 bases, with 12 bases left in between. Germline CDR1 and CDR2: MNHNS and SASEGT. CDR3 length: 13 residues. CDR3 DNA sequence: TGTGCCAGCCCTAACTCGGGGACAGATACGCAGTATTTT. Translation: CASPNSGTDTQYF.

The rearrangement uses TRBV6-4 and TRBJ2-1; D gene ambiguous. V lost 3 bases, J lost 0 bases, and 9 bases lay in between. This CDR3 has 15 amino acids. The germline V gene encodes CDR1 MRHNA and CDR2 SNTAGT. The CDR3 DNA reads TGTGCCAGCAGTGAGCAGGAGAGCTCCTACAATGAGCAGTTCTTC. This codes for CASSEQESSYNEQFF.

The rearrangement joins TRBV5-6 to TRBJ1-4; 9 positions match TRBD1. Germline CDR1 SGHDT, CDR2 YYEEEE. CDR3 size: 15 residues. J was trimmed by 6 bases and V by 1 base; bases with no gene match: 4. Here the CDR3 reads CASSLSGQGDEKLFF. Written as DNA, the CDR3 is TGTGCCAGCAGCTTGTCGGGACAGGGTGATGAAAAACTGTTTTTT.

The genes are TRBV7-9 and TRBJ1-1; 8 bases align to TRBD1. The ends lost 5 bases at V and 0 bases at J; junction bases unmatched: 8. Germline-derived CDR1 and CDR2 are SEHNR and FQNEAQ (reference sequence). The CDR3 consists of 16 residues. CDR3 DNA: TGTGCCAGCAGCACCCGGACAGGGACTCTGAACACTGAAGCTTTCTTT. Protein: CASSTRTGTLNTEAFF.

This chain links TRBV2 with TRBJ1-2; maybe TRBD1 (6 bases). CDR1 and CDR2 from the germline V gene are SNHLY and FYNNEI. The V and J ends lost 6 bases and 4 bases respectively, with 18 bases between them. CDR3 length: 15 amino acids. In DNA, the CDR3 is TGTGCCAGCAGGGCGAGGGGGGGGGCAGTCTATGGCTACACCTTC. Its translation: CASRARGGAVYGYTF.

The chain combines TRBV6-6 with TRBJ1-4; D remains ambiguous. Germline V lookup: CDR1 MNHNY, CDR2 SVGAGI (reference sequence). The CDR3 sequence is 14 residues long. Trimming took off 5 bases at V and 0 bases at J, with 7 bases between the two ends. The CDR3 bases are TGTGCCAGCAGTCGAGGGCCAACTAATGAAAAACTGTTTTTT. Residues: CASSRGPTNEKLFF.

CDR3 loop: CASTTPNTGELFF. CDR3 bases: TGTGCCAGTACCACTCCTAACACCGGGGAGCTGTTTTTT. The chain combines TRBV19 with TRBJ2-2; D gene uncertain. The CDR3 loop spans 13 amino acids. Germline V gene data show CDR1 as LNHDA and CDR2 as SQIVND (reference sequence). Trimming left V 7 bases short and J 2 bases short, with 8 bases between. Full variable domain (remainder filled in from reference TRBV19 and TRBJ2-2): DGGITQSPKYLFRKEGQNVTLSCEQNLNHDAMYWYRQDPGQGLRLIYYSQIVNDFQKGDIAEGYSVSREKKESFPLTVTSAQKNPTAFYLCASTTPNTGELFFGEGSRLTVL.

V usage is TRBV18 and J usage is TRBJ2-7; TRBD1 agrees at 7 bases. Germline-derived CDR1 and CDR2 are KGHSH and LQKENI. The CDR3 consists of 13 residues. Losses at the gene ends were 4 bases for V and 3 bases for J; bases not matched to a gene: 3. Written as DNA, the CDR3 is TGTGCCAGCTCACAGGGGGCATTCTACGAGCAGTACGTC. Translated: CASSQGAFYEQYV.

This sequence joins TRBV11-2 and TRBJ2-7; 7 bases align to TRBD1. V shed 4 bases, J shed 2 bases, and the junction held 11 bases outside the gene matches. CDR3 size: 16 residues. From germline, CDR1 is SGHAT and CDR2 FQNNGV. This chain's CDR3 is CASSSPSRDSPYEQYF. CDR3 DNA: TGTGCCAGCAGCTCACCCTCCCGGGACAGCCCCTACGAGCAGTACTTC.

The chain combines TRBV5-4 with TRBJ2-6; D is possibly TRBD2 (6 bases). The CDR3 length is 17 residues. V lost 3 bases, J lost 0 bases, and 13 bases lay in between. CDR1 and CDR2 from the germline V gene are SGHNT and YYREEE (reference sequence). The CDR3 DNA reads TGTGCCAGCAGCTCCCGGGACTCCAGCTCTGGGGCCAACGTCCTGACTTTC. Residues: CASSSRDSSSGANVLTF.

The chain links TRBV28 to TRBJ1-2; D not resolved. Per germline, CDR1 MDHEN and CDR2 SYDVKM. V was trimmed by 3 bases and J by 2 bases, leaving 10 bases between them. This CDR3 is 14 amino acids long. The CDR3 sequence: CASSLSDSNYGYTF. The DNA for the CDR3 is TGTGCCAGCAGTTTGAGTGATTCCAACTATGGCTACACCTTC.

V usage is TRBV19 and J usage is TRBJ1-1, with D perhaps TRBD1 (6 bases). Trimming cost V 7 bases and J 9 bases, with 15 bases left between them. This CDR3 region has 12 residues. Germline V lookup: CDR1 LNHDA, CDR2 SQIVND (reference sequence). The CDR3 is CASTPGAGKAFF. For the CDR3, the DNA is TGTGCCAGTACCCCAGGGGCAGGAAAAGCTTTCTTT.

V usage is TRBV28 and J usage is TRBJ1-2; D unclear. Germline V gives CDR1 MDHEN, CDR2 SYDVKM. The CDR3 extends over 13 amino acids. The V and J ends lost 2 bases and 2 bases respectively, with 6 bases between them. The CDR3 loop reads CASSLPQNYGYTF. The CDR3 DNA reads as TGTGCCAGCAGTTTACCCCAGAACTATGGCTACACCTTC.

The CDR3 coding sequence is TGTGCCAGCAGTTTGGACAGGTATAACACTGAAGCTTTCTTT. It is translated as CASSLDRYNTEAFF. This chain links TRBV6-6 with TRBJ1-1; 7 nucleotides align to TRBD1. J was trimmed by 2 bases and V by 4 bases; bases with no gene match: 4. This CDR3 contains 14 residues. CDR1 and CDR2 from the germline V gene are MNHNY and SVGAGI (reference sequence).

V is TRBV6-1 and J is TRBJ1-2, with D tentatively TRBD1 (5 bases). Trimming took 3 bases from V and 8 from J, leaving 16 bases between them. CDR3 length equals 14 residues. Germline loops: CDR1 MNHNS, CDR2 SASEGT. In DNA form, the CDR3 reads TGTGCCAGCAGTGACAACGACAGTCTCAGAGGCTACACCTTC. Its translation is CASSDNDSLRGYTF.

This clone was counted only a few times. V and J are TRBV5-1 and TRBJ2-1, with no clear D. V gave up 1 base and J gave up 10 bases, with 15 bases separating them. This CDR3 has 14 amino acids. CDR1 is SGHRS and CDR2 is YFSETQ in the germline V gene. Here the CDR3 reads CASSLSLPREEQFF. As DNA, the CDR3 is TGCGCCAGCAGCTTGTCCTTACCCCGAGAAGAGCAGTTCTTC.

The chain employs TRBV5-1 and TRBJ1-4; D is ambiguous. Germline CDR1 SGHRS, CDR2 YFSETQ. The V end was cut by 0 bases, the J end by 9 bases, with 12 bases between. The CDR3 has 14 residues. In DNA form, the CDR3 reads TGCGCCAGCAGCTTGGAGGGCGATCTGAAAAAACTGTTTTTT. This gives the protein CASSLEGDLKKLFF.

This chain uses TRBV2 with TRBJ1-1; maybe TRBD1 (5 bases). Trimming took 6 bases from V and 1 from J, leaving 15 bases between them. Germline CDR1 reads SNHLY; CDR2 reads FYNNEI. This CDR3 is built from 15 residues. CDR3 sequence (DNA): TGTGCCAGCAGGGGAGACCGGGGGGGGAACACTGAAGCTTTCTTT. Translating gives CASRGDRGGNTEAFF.